This TCR beta chain came from a study of PD-L1 blockade in urothelial cancer. As for the study in general: Patients commenced atezolizumab at some point between 2014 and 2015, and it was given at 1,200 mg intravenously every 3 weeks. At 6 weeks and at 3 weeks (second dose) after treatment start, blood was analyzed.

Synthetic TCR analog templates were added to each PCR reaction. Sequencing used immunoSEQ multiplex PCR; TCRdb keeps in-frame clones, though not all of them. The sample holds about 50,000 clones, 80% to 90% seen once. This clone appeared a single time. Time point noted: pretreatment peripheral blood. Trimming took 6 bases from V and 1 from J, leaving 16 bases between them. The germline V gene encodes CDR1 MNHNY and CDR2 SVGAGI (reference sequence). The CDR3 extends over 16 amino acids. V gene TRBV6-6 combines with J gene TRBJ2-1; perhaps TRBD1 as D (5 bases). The sequenced sample was PBMCs, obtained around atezolizumab (anti-PD-L1) treatment. The origin of this receptor is a man aged 65 to 79 with urothelial cancer. CDR3 amino acids: CASRPLPTGSYNEQFF. Here the CDR3 DNA reads TGTGCCAGCAGGCCCCTTCCCACAGGATCCTACAATGAGCAGTTCTTC.